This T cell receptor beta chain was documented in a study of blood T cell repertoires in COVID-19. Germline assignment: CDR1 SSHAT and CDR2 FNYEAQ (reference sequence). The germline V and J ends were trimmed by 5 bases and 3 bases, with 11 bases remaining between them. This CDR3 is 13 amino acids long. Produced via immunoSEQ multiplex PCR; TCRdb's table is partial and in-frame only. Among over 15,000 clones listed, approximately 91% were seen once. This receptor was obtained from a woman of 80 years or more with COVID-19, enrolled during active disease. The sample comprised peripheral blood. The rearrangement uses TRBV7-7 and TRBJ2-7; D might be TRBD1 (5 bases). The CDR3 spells CASSPLDSYEQYF. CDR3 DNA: TGTGCCAGCAGCCCCCTCGACAGCTACGAGCAGTACTTC.